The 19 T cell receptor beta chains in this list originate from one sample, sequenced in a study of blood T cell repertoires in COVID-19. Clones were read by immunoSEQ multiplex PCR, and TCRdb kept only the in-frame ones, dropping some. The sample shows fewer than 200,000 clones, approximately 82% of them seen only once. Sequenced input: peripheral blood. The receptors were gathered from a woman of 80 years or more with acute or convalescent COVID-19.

CDR3 nucleotide sequence: TGTGCCAGCAGCCCCCTGGGCAGGGGGGAAATCACTGAAGCTTTCTTT. It is translated as CASSPLGRGEITEAFF. The J gene is TRBJ1-1, the V gene TRBV11-2; 7 bases fit TRBD1. Germline V gene data show CDR1 as SGHAT and CDR2 as FQNNGV. With 5 bases clipped from V and 4 bases from J, the junction kept 13 bases outside the gene matches. The CDR3 loop spans 16 amino acids.

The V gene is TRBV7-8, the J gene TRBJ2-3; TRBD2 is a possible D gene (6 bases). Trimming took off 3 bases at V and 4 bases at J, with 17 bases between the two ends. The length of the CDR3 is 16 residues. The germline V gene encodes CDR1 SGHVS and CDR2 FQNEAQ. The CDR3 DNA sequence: TGTGCCAGCAGCTTCTCCTTGTCGGGAGTTTCAGATACGCAGTATTTT. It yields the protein CASSFSLSGVSDTQYF.

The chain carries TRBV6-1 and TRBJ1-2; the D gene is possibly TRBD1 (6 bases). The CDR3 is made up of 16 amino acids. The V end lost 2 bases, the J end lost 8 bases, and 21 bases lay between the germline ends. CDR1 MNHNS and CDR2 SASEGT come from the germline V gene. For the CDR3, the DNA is TGTGCCAGCAGTGAAAATCCAACAGGGTGGGGATCGGGCTACACCTTC. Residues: CASSENPTGWGSGYTF.

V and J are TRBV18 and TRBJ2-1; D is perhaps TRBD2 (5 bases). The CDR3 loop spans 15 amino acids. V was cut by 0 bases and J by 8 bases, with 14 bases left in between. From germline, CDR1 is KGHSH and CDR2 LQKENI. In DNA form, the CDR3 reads TGTGCCAGCTCACCACCTAGCGCTCCTGGGGATGAGCAGTTCTTC. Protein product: CASSPPSAPGDEQFF.

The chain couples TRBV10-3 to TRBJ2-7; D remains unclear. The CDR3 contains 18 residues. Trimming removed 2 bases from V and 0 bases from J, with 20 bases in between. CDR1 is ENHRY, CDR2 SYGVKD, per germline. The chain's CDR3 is CAISELLDWASASYEQYF. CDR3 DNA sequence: TGTGCCATCAGTGAGCTATTAGATTGGGCCTCCGCCTCCTACGAGCAGTACTTC.

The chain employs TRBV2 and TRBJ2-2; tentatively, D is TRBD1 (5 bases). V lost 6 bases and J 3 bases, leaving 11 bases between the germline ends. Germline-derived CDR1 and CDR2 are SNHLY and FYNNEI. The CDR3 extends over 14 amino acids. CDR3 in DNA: TGTGCCAGCAGCCTAGACAGATACACCGGGGAGCTGTTTTTT. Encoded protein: CASSLDRYTGELFF.

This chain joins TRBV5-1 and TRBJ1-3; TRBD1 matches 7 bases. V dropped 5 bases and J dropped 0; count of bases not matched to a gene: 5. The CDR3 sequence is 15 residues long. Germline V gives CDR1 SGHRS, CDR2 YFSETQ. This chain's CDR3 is CASSITGDSGNTIYF. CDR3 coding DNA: TGCGCCAGCAGTATAACAGGGGACTCTGGAAACACCATATATTTT.

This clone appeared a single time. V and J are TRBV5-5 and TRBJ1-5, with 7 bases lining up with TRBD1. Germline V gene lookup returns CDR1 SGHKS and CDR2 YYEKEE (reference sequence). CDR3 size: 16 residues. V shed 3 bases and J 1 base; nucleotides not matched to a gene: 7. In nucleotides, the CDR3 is TGTGCCAGCAGCTCCGGTGAGGGACAGAGCAATCAGCCCCAGCATTTT. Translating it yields CASSSGEGQSNQPQHF. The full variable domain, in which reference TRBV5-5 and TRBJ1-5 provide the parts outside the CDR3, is DAGVTQSPTHLIKTRGQQVTLRCSPISGHKSVSWYQQVLGQGPQFIFQYYEKEERGRGNFPDRFSARQFPNYSSELNVNALLLGDSALYLCASSSGEGQSNQPQHFGDGTRLSIL.

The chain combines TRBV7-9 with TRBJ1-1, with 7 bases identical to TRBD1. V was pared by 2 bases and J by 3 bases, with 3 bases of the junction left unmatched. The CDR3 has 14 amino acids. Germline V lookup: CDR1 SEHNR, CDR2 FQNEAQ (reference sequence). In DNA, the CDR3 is TGTGCCAGCAGCTTATTTCAGGGGGACACTGAAGCTTTCTTT. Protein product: CASSLFQGDTEAFF.

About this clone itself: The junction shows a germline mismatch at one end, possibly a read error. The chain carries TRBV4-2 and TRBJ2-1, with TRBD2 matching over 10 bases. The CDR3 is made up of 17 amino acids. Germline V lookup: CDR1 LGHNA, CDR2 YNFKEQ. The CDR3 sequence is CASSQGLAGVSYNEQFF. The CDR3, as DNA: TGTGCCAGCAGTCAAGGCCTAGCGGGAGTTTCCTACAATGAGCAGTTCTTC.

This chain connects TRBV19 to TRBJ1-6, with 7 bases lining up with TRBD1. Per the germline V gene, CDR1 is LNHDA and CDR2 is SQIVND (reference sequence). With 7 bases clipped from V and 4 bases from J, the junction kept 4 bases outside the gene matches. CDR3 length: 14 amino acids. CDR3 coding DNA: TGTGCCAGTACCTTGACAGGGTATAATTCACCCCTCCACTTT. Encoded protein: CASTLTGYNSPLHF. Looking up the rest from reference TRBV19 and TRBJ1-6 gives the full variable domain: DGGITQSPKYLFRKEGQNVTLSCEQNLNHDAMYWYRQDPGQGLRLIYYSQIVNDFQKGDIAEGYSVSREKKESFPLTVTSAQKNPTAFYLCASTLTGYNSPLHFGNGTRLTVT.

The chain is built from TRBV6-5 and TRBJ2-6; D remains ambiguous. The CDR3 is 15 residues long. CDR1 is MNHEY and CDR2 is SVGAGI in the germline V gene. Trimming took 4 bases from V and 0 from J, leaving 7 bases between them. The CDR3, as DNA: TGTGCCAGCAGTTTTGCACTCTCTGGGGCCAACGTCCTGACTTTC. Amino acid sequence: CASSFALSGANVLTF.

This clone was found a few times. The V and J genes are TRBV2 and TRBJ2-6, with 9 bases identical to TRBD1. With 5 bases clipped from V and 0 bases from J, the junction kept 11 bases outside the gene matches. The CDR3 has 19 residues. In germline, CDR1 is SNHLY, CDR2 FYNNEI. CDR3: CASSLAPGQGLSGANVLTF. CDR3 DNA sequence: TGTGCCAGCAGTCTGGCTCCGGGACAGGGCCTCTCTGGGGCCAACGTCCTGACTTTC.

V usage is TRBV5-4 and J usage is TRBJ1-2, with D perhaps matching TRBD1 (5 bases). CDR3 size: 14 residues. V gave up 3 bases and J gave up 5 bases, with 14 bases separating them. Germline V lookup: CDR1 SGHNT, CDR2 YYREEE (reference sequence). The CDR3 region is CASSWVGLEYGYTF. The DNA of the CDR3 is TGTGCCAGCAGCTGGGTGGGACTGGAGTATGGCTACACCTTC.

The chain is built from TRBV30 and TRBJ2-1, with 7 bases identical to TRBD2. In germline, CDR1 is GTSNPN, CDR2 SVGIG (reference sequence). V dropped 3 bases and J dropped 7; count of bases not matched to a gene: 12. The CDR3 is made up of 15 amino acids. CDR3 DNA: TGTGCCTGGAGAAAAGCGGGGCCAACGGGGAATGAGCAGTTCTTC. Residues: CAWRKAGPTGNEQFF. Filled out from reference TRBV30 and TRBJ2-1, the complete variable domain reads SQTIHQWPATLVQPVGSPLSLECTVEGTSNPNLYWYRQAAGRGLQLLFYSVGIGQISSEVPQNLSASRPQDRQFILSSKKLLLSDSGFYLCAWRKAGPTGNEQFFGPGTRLTVL.

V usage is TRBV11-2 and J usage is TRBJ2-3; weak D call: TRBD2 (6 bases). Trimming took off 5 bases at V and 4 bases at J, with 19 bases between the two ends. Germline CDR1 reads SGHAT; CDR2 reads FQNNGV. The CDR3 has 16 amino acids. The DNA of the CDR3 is TGTGCCAGCAGCCTAGCTGGCGGGAAAGGCCCAGATACGCAGTATTTT. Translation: CASSLAGGKGPDTQYF.

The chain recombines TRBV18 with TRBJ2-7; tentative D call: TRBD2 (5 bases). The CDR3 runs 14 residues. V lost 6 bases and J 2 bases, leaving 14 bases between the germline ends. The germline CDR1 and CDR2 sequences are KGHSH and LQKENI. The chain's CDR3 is CASSPGRGTYEQYF. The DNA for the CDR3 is TGTGCCAGCTCCCCCGGACGGGGAACCTACGAGCAGTACTTC.

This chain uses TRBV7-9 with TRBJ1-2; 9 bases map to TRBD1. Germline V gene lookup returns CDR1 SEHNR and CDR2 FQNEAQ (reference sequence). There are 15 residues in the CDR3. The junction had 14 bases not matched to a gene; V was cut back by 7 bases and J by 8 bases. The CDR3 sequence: CASILLTGGPRGYTF. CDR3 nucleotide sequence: TGTGCCAGCATCCTGCTAACAGGGGGCCCAAGGGGCTACACCTTC.

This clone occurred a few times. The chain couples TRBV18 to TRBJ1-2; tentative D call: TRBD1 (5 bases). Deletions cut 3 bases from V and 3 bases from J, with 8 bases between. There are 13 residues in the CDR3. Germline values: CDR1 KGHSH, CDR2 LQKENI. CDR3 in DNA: TGTGCCAGCTCACCTAAGACAGACTATGGCTACACCTTC. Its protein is CASSPKTDYGYTF.